This T cell receptor (beta chain) comes out of a study of shared clonotypes between healthy human individuals. The CDR3 length is 13 residues. This clone was detected only a few times. This table comes from immunoSEQ multiplex PCR, and its TCRdb copy is limited to in-frame clones, with some not included. In the table there are roughly 380,000 clones, approximately 97% of which are singletons. J is TRBJ1-5 and V is TRBV21-1; the listed D gene, TRBD1, was not tested against the DNA. TRBV21-1 is a known pseudogene. The origin of this receptor is a man aged 25 to 40 in good health. The sequencing input was memory CD8+ T cells sorted from blood. Subset specified: CD45RO+ cells pooled with CCR7-negative TemRA cells. CDR3 bases: TGTGCCAGCAGCACCATCCCCAATCAGCCCCAGCATTTT. Its translation: CASSTIPNQPQHF.